One sample yielded the 5 T cell receptor beta chains listed below, sequenced in a study of shared clonotypes between healthy human individuals. The method was immunoSEQ multiplex PCR; TCRdb's version includes in-frame clones alone and lacks a portion of them. The sample holds fewer than 600,000 clones; roughly 80% are singletons and the top ten take over 10%. The sample was PBMCs. All receptors come from a woman aged 40 to 55 in good health. Some clones in this sample may be carry-over from other donors' samples.

This chain uses TRBV5-6 with TRBJ2-7, with 8 bases fitting TRBD2. With 0 bases clipped from V and 2 bases from J, the junction kept 4 bases outside the gene matches. This CDR3 is 15 amino acids long. Germline V gene sequence: CDR1 SGHDT, CDR2 YYEEEE. CDR3 in amino acids: CASSLGLREAYEQYF. The CDR3 nucleotides read TGTGCCAGCAGCTTGGGATTGCGGGAGGCCTACGAGCAGTACTTC.

CDR3 coding DNA: TGTGCCAGCAGCACATCCCGTGGGGGACGTCCCCAAGAGACCCAGTACTTC. It yields the protein CASSTSRGGRPQETQYF. This chain connects TRBV21-1 to TRBJ2-5. TRBV21-1 constitutes a pseudogene. CDR3 length equals 17 residues.

The rearrangement links TRBV14 to TRBJ1-4; tentatively, D is TRBD1 (5 bases). CDR3 length: 15 amino acids. Trimming left V 2 bases short and J 11 bases short, with 18 bases between. CDR1 and CDR2 from the germline V gene are SGHDN and FVKESK. This CDR3 reads CASSQMGTRGLKLFF. The DNA of the CDR3 is TGTGCCAGCAGCCAAATGGGAACCCGGGGGTTGAAACTGTTTTTT. Combining the CDR3 with reference TRBV14 and TRBJ1-4 gives the whole variable domain EAGVTQFPSHSVIEKGQTVTLRCDPISGHDNLYWYRRVMGKEIKFLLHFVKESKQDESGMPNNRFLAERTGGTYSTLKVQPAELEDSGVYFCASSQMGTRGLKLFFGSGTQLSVL.

This chain connects TRBV7-3 to TRBJ2-5; D might be TRBD1 or TRBD2, each matching 5 bases. The CDR3 has 13 amino acids. The ends were cut back, 4 bases at V and 5 bases at J, with 11 bases in the middle. Germline CDR1 is SGHTA and CDR2 is FQGTGA. CDR3 in DNA: TGTGCCAGCAGCTCCGGATGGGGGGAGACCCAGTACTTC. Its translation: CASSSGWGETQYF.

This clone was recorded a few times. This sequence joins TRBV5-1 and TRBJ2-3; 11 nucleotides line up with TRBD2. CDR3 size: 17 residues. Per germline, CDR1 SGHRS and CDR2 YFSETQ. The V gene end was trimmed by 3 bases and the J gene end by 0 bases; junction bases not matched to a gene: 6. CDR3 coding DNA: TGCGCCAGCAGCTCCCTAGCGGGAGGAGGGAGCACAGATACGCAGTATTTT. This codes for CASSSLAGGGSTDTQYF.